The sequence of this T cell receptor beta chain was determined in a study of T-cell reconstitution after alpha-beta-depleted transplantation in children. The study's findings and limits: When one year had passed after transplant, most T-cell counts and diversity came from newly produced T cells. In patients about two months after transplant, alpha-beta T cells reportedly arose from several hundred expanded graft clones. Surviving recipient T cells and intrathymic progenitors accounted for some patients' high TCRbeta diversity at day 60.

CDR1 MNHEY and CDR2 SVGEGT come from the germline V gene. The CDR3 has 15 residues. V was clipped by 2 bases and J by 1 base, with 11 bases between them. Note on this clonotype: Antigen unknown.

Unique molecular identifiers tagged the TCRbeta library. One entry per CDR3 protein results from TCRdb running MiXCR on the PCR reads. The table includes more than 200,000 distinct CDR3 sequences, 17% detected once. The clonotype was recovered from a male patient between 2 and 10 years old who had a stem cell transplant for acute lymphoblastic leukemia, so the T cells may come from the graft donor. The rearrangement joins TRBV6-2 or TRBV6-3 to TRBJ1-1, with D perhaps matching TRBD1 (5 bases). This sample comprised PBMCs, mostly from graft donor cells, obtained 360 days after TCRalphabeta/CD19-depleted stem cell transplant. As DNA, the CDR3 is TGTGCCAGCAGTTACCGTATGGGGGGGAACACTGAAGCTTTCTTT. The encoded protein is CASSYRMGGNTEAFF.